The 28 T cell receptor beta chains below all came from one sample that was sequenced in a study of blood T cell repertoires in COVID-19 (dated by TCRdb to about 2020). Library preparation used the immunoSEQ multiplex PCR assay. The immuneACCESS repertoire file appears here via TCRdb, limited to in-frame rearrangements. These files lack a portion of the clones; in checked studies, under half of the deficit traces to unresolved V genes, and the cause of the others is not known. For this sample the table gives approximately 230,000 clones, of which about 86% were detected only once. The ten biggest clones cover over 12% of the sample. The sequencing sample was made of PBMCs or T cells enriched from blood (not recorded which). The receptors derive from a woman between 50 and 59 years old with acute COVID-19.

The V gene is TRBV5-3, the J gene TRBJ2-5; 9 bases match TRBD1. TRBV5-3 is an ORF, with its function uncertain. The CDR3 spans 17 residues. V trimming: 4 bases; J trimming: 0 bases; junction bases outside the gene matches: 10. The CDR3 sequence: CARSPGCDRGNQETQYF. CDR3 in DNA: TGTGCCAGAAGCCCGGGGTGCGACAGGGGGAACCAAGAGACCCAGTACTTC.

The DNA for the CDR3 is TGTGCCAGCAGCTCCCCCGGGACAGTAGATACGCAGTATTTT. Translating it yields CASSSPGTVDTQYF. The J gene is TRBJ2-3, the V gene TRBV5-4; TRBD1 matches 7 bases. The germline V gene has CDR1 SGHNT and CDR2 YYREEE (reference sequence). J was trimmed by 5 bases and V by 3 bases; bases with no gene match: 6. This CDR3 is built from 14 residues.

The rearrangement joins TRBV2 to TRBJ1-5; D is unresolved. Germline V lookup: CDR1 SNHLY, CDR2 FYNNEI. With 6 bases removed from V and 3 bases from J, the gap between germline ends came to 12 bases. The CDR3 spans 14 residues. The chain's CDR3 is CASSSGLHNQPQHF. CDR3 sequence (DNA): TGTGCCAGCAGCTCAGGTTTACACAATCAGCCCCAGCATTTT.

The chain couples TRBV10-3 to TRBJ2-7; perhaps TRBD2 as D (6 bases). Looked up from germline, CDR1 is ENHRY and CDR2 is SYGVKD. V was pared by 6 bases and J by 6 bases, with 15 bases between. There are 13 residues in the CDR3. As DNA, the CDR3 is TGTGCCATCAGCCGGGACTCCGCTTCCGAGCAGTACTTC. This translates into CAISRDSASEQYF.

This clone has only one observation. This chain joins TRBV7-9 and TRBJ2-3; 11 bases line up with TRBD2. This CDR3 contains 16 residues. Germline assignment: CDR1 SEHNR and CDR2 FQNEAQ (reference sequence). The V segment lost 3 bases and the J segment 2 bases; nucleotides outside the gene matches: 4. The chain's CDR3 is CASSLKLAGVTDTQYF. In DNA form, the CDR3 reads TGTGCCAGCAGCTTGAAACTAGCGGGAGTCACAGATACGCAGTATTTT. Filled out from reference TRBV7-9 and TRBJ2-3, the complete variable domain reads DTGVSQNPRHKITKRGQNVTFRCDPISEHNRLYWYRQTLGQGPEFLTYFQNEAQLEKSRLLSDRFSAERPKGSFSTLEIQRTEQGDSAMYLCASSLKLAGVTDTQYFGPGTRLTVL.

The CDR3 loop reads CASSVGDSLTGELFF. The CDR3 DNA reads as TGTGCCAGCAGCGTGGGGGACAGTCTCACCGGGGAGCTGTTTTTT. V and J are TRBV9 and TRBJ2-2; 7 positions agree with TRBD1. This CDR3 comprises 15 residues. Losses at the gene ends were 2 bases for V and 4 bases for J; bases not matched to a gene: 5. The germline V gene encodes CDR1 SGDLS and CDR2 YYNGEE.

The CDR3 sequence: CSVPITSYNEQFF. CDR3 nucleotides: TGCAGCGTTCCTATCACTTCCTACAATGAGCAGTTCTTC. The chain carries TRBV29-1 and TRBJ2-1; no clear D. The germline V gene encodes CDR1 SQVTM and CDR2 ANQGSEA. The germline V and J ends were trimmed by 5 bases and 1 base, with 9 bases remaining between them. This CDR3 has 13 residues.

The chain joins TRBV7-2 to TRBJ1-1; no definite D call. The V gene lost 6 bases and the J gene lost 0 bases, with 17 bases spanning the gap. This CDR3 comprises 16 residues. Germline V gene lookup returns CDR1 SGHTA and CDR2 FQGNSA. The DNA of the CDR3 is TGTGCCAGCAGGCGTACGTCATCTCTACTGAACACTGAAGCTTTCTTT. This gives the protein CASRRTSSLLNTEAFF.

The CDR3 nucleotides read TGCGCCAGCAGCTTAATCCCGGGGACAGGGGGCTCCTACGAGCAGTACTTC. Residues: CASSLIPGTGGSYEQYF. This chain joins TRBV5-1 and TRBJ2-7; the match to TRBD1 covers 11 bases. CDR3 length: 17 residues. In germline, CDR1 is SGHRS, CDR2 YFSETQ. V dropped 2 bases and J dropped 0; count of bases not matched to a gene: 7. The whole variable domain, filled in from reference TRBV5-1 and TRBJ2-7, reads KAGVTQTPRYLIKTRGQQVTLSCSPISGHRSVSWYQQTPGQGLQFLFEYFSETQRNKGNFPGRFSGRQFSNSRSEMNVSTLELGDSALYLCASSLIPGTGGSYEQYFGPGTRLTVT.

A few counts support this clone. V is TRBV4-3 and J is TRBJ1-1; possibly TRBD1 for D (5 bases). V lost 4 bases and J lost 5, with 20 bases in between. The CDR3 contains 16 residues. The germline V gene encodes CDR1 LGHNA and CDR2 YSLEER. The DNA of the CDR3 is TGCGCCAGCAGCCGTCAATACGTGGGGGGAGGGACTGAAGCTTTCTTT. Protein: CASSRQYVGGGTEAFF.

The count of this clone is one. The V call is TRBV2, the J call TRBJ1-6, with TRBD1 as a possible D gene (6 bases). CDR3 length: 17 amino acids. Germline V CDR1 and CDR2: SNHLY, FYNNEI. Trimming stripped 6 bases from V and 0 bases from J, with 15 bases between. CDR3 protein: CASRQGDGASYNSPLHF. The CDR3 nucleotides read TGTGCCAGCAGACAGGGCGACGGGGCCTCCTATAATTCACCCCTCCACTTT. Filled out from reference TRBV2 and TRBJ1-6, the complete variable domain reads EPEVTQTPSHQVTQMGQEVILRCVPISNHLYFYWYRQILGQKVEFLVSFYNNEISEKSEIFDDQFSVERPDGSNFTLKIRSTKLEDSAMYFCASRQGDGASYNSPLHFGNGTRLTVT.

The chain employs TRBV28 and TRBJ2-7, with no clear D. The CDR3 extends over 13 amino acids. Trimming stripped 3 bases from V and 7 bases from J, with 13 bases between. CDR1 MDHEN and CDR2 SYDVKM come from the germline V gene. The CDR3 loop is CASSLPQTREQYF. The CDR3, as DNA: TGTGCCAGCAGTTTGCCGCAAACCAGGGAGCAGTACTTC.

This clone was seen only once. This chain links TRBV21-1 with TRBJ2-7; TRBD2 is the table's D call and was not checked against the DNA. TRBV21-1 is a pseudogene locus. The CDR3 extends over 16 amino acids. The CDR3 DNA reads TGTGCCAGCAGCACGAGCGAGGGGCTAGCGGGAGTGTATGAGTACTTC. Translating gives CASSTSEGLAGVYEYF.

The chain links TRBV5-1 to TRBJ2-3; the D gene is possibly TRBD2 (6 bases). The CDR3 has 17 amino acids. Trimming removed 1 base from V and 3 bases from J, with 18 bases in between. Germline CDR1 and CDR2: SGHRS and YFSETQ. This CDR3 reads CASSLSPTGVETDTQYF. Written as DNA, the CDR3 is TGCGCCAGCAGCTTGTCCCCCACGGGAGTGGAGACAGATACGCAGTATTTT.

This clone was recorded once. The V call is TRBV18, the J call TRBJ2-3; 8 nucleotides align to TRBD2. Losses at the gene ends were 3 bases for V and 3 bases for J; bases not matched to a gene: 2. The CDR3 sequence is 14 residues long. The germline gives CDR1 KGHSH, CDR2 LQKENI. DNA for the CDR3: TGTGCCAGCTCACCGGCGGGAGGAACAGATACGCAGTATTTT. Translated: CASSPAGGTDTQYF.

The chain recombines TRBV28 with TRBJ2-4; TRBD1 is a possible D gene (7 bases). Trimming removed 6 bases from V and 7 bases from J, with 19 bases in between. CDR1 is MDHEN and CDR2 is SYDVKM in the germline V gene. The length of the CDR3 is 15 residues. The CDR3: CASSPPLPGGNIQYF. In DNA form, the CDR3 reads TGTGCCAGCAGCCCCCCCCTCCCAGGGGGGAACATTCAGTACTTC.

The rearrangement joins TRBV6-5 to TRBJ2-4; TRBD2 matches at 7 bases. The J segment lost 3 bases and the V segment lost 2 bases, leaving 7 bases of the junction unmatched. There are 16 residues in the CDR3. Germline V gene data show CDR1 as MNHEY and CDR2 as SVGAGI. CDR3 in amino acids: CASSYGGVDGKNIQYF. DNA of the CDR3: TGTGCCAGCAGTTACGGGGGGGTTGATGGCAAAAACATTCAGTACTTC.

The chain carries TRBV28 and TRBJ2-1, with 11 bases aligning to TRBD2. Germline V lookup: CDR1 MDHEN, CDR2 SYDVKM. Trimming removed 5 bases from V and 4 bases from J; junction bases left unmatched: 7. The CDR3 covers 16 residues. CDR3 DNA: TGTGCCAGCAGTACCGCCGGGACTAGCGGTTACAATGAGCAGTTCTTC. Amino acid sequence: CASSTAGTSGYNEQFF.

The V gene is TRBV28, the J gene TRBJ2-7; the match to TRBD1 covers 8 bases. V trimming: 1 base; J trimming: 5 bases; junction bases outside the gene matches: 7. Germline V gives CDR1 MDHEN, CDR2 SYDVKM. The CDR3 has 15 residues. CDR3 residues: CASSLYRTGTNEQYF. The CDR3 region has the DNA TGTGCCAGCAGTTTATACAGGACAGGGACGAACGAGCAGTACTTC.

With regard to this clone: Other DNA sequences from this sample encode an identical CDR3 as well. This sequence joins TRBV29-1 and TRBJ2-7, with 11 bases lining up with TRBD1. The germline V gene has CDR1 SQVTM and CDR2 ANQGSEA. This CDR3 has 13 residues. V dropped 2 bases and J dropped 4; count of bases not matched to a gene: 1. The CDR3 region has the DNA TGCAGCGTTGAACGGGACAGGGGGTACGAGCAGTACTTC. It codes for CSVERDRGYEQYF.

Here the CDR3 reads CASSLGPTSSYNEQFF. The DNA of the CDR3 is TGCGCCAGCAGCTTGGGCCCCACGAGCTCCTACAATGAGCAGTTCTTC. V gene TRBV5-1 combines with J gene TRBJ2-1; D not certain. The germline V gene has CDR1 SGHRS and CDR2 YFSETQ. The CDR3 loop spans 16 amino acids. Trimming stripped 0 bases from V and 0 bases from J, with 10 bases between.

The V gene is TRBV30, the J gene TRBJ2-1; TRBD2 agrees at 9 bases. This CDR3 has 13 amino acids. The germline V gene encodes CDR1 GTSNPN and CDR2 SVGIG (reference sequence). V dropped 3 bases and J dropped 6; count of bases not matched to a gene: 3. The CDR3 loop is CAWSPGLANEQFF. CDR3 DNA: TGTGCCTGGAGCCCGGGACTAGCCAATGAGCAGTTCTTC. Based on the CDR3 plus reference TRBV30 and TRBJ2-1, the full variable domain is SQTIHQWPATLVQPVGSPLSLECTVEGTSNPNLYWYRQAAGRGLQLLFYSVGIGQISSEVPQNLSASRPQDRQFILSSKKLLLSDSGFYLCAWSPGLANEQFFGPGTRLTVL.

V gene TRBV28 combines with J gene TRBJ1-5; a possible D gene is TRBD1 (5 bases). CDR1 is MDHEN and CDR2 is SYDVKM in the germline V gene. The ends were cut back, 9 bases at V and 4 bases at J, with 19 bases in the middle. The CDR3 loop spans 15 amino acids. Written as DNA, the CDR3 is TGTGCCAGTTTTAGGGGCACAATATTTAATCAGCCCCAGCATTTT. Translated: CASFRGTIFNQPQHF.

The rearrangement uses TRBV4-1 and TRBJ2-7, with TRBD1 matching over 10 bases. Unmatched junction bases numbered 9, after V lost 4 bases and J lost 0 bases. The CDR3 totals 17 residues. Germline-derived CDR1 and CDR2 are MGHRA and YSYEKL. CDR3 DNA sequence: TGCGCCAGCAGCCGCGGACAGGGGGATTCCCTCTCCTACGAGCAGTACTTC. This codes for CASSRGQGDSLSYEQYF.

The chain combines TRBV5-6 with TRBJ1-2; D gene unclear. In germline, CDR1 is SGHDT, CDR2 YYEEEE. This CDR3 contains 12 residues. Trimming took off 4 bases at V and 5 bases at J, with 9 bases between the two ends. CDR3 DNA: TGTGCCAGCAGCAGAGACACGTATGGCTACACCTTC. It yields the protein CASSRDTYGYTF.

This clone was seen only once. V gene TRBV5-8 combines with J gene TRBJ1-2; the D gene is possibly TRBD1 (5 bases). Per the germline V gene, CDR1 is SGHTS and CDR2 is YDEGEE. The CDR3 length is 15 residues. V was pared by 2 bases and J by 5 bases, with 16 bases between. CDR3 residues: CASSLFRVVGYGYTF. DNA of the CDR3: TGTGCCAGCAGCTTATTCAGGGTTGTCGGGTATGGCTACACCTTC.

This rearrangement joins TRBV7-9 to TRBJ1-1, with 7 nucleotides matching TRBD1. Germline CDR1 reads SEHNR; CDR2 reads FQNEAQ (reference sequence). The CDR3 spans 14 residues. Germline trimming cut 3 bases from V and 1 base from J; bases unmatched to any gene: 2. This CDR3 reads CASSLGQWNTEAFF. The CDR3 bases are TGTGCCAGCAGCTTGGGACAGTGGAACACTGAAGCTTTCTTT.

The chain uses TRBV28 and TRBJ2-3; 9 bases map to TRBD2. Germline trimming cut 3 bases from V and 2 bases from J; bases unmatched to any gene: 3. This CDR3 has 15 amino acids. Germline-derived CDR1 and CDR2 are MDHEN and SYDVKM. This CDR3 is CASSLGGRATDTQYF. DNA of the CDR3: TGTGCCAGCAGTTTGGGCGGGAGGGCCACAGATACGCAGTATTTT.